This T cell receptor beta chain was recovered during a study of beta chain features in type 1 diabetes. Study observations and caveats: People with Type 1 diabetes carried modestly yet significantly shorter TCRB CDR3s in all four CD4+ subsets.

Germline V gene data show CDR1 as GTSNPN and CDR2 as SVGIG (reference sequence). Trimming removed 4 bases from V and 6 bases from J; junction bases left unmatched: 10. CDR3 size: 15 residues. Expressed TCRB transcripts were sequenced, since all the RNA that had been isolated was reverse transcribed. The method was immunoSEQ multiplex PCR; TCRdb's version includes in-frame clones alone and lacks a portion of them. Among about 700,000 clones listed, around 15% were seen once. This clone has a handful of counts. The antigen is not known. The source is a man younger than 30 with type 1 diabetes. Specimen: naive CD4+ T cells from blood. The chain couples TRBV30 to TRBJ2-1; TRBD1 aligns across 9 bases. CDR3 amino acids: CAWNPGDRVVNEQFF. The DNA of the CDR3 is TGTGCCTGGAATCCCGGGGACAGGGTTGTCAATGAGCAGTTCTTC.